A selection of T cell receptor beta chains follows, all from one sample in a study of blood T cell repertoires in COVID-19. Using immunoSEQ multiplex PCR, the repertoire was profiled, and TCRdb retains in-frame clones only, with some absent. The sample gives about 300,000 clones, around nine tenths of which show up once; approximately 2.4% is in the top ten. What was sequenced was PBMCs or T cells enriched from blood (not recorded which). The source of these receptors is a woman between 18 and 30 years old who had recovered from COVID-19. CDR3s include the opening cysteine and the closing phenylalanine or tryptophan. The order of the fields is clone size, V gene, J gene, D gene, CDR3 length, CDR3 DNA, CDR3 protein. D genes are given only for firm matches. Size is omitted from some rows. Given values are once, few, many or a class for expanded clones.

size: -; V: TRBV14; J: TRBJ2-1; D: -; length: 16; DNA: TGTGCCAGCAGCCACCAGTGGGGGGTCGGGGTCAATGAGCAGTTCTTC; CDR3: CASSHQWGVGVNEQFF
size: -; V: TRBV2; J: TRBJ1-1; D: TRBD1; length: 14; DNA: TGTGCCAGCAGTCCATCGACAGGGGCGAGTGAAGCTTTCTTT; CDR3: CASSPSTGASEAFF
size: -; V: TRBV18; J: TRBJ2-5; D: TRBD1; length: 16; DNA: TGTGCCAGCTCACATCCGGGACAGGCATCCCAAGAGACCCAGTACTTC; CDR3: CASSHPGQASQETQYF
size: -; V: TRBV27; J: TRBJ1-6; D: -; length: 15; DNA: TGTGCCAGCAGGCCGACAACAGAGCCGGATTCACCCCTCCACTTT; CDR3: CASRPTTEPDSPLHF
size: -; V: TRBV7-8; J: TRBJ2-3; D: TRBD1; length: 15; DNA: TGTGCCAGCAGCCTGGCGGACAGGGCGACAGATACGCAGTATTTT; CDR3: CASSLADRATDTQYF
size: -; V: TRBV6-5; J: TRBJ2-7; D: TRBD2; length: 14; DNA: TGTGCCAGCACCATAAGCGGGGCCGCCTACGAGCAGTACTTC; CDR3: CASTISGAAYEQYF
size: -; V: TRBV27; J: TRBJ2-2; D: TRBD1; length: 14; DNA: TGTGCCAGCAGTATTTACAGGGGCACCGGGGAGCTGTTTTTT; CDR3: CASSIYRGTGELFF
size: once; V: TRBV7-9; J: TRBJ2-7; D: -; length: 15; DNA: TGTGCCAGCAGCTTGATGATCTCCCAGGGGCTCGAGCAGTACTTC; CDR3: CASSLMISQGLEQYF
size: -; V: TRBV19; J: TRBJ1-1; D: -; length: 14; DNA: TGTGCCAGTAGTATAGCGGGGTATGGGGATGGAGCTTTCTTT; CDR3: CASSIAGYGDGAFF
size: few; V: TRBV10-3; J: TRBJ1-5; D: -; length: 16; DNA: TGTGCCATCAGTGAAAGACAGGTCGGAAACAATCAGCCCCAGCATTTT; CDR3: CAISERQVGNNQPQHF
size: -; V: TRBV6-2/TRBV6-3; J: TRBJ2-1; D: TRBD2; length: 16; DNA: TGTGCCAGCAGTTGGCGTGGTAGCGGGGCTAACAATGAGCAGTTCTTC; CDR3: CASSWRGSGANNEQFF
size: -; V: TRBV7-9; J: TRBJ2-7; D: TRBD2; length: 13; DNA: TGTGCCAGCAACCTAGCGGGAGTATACGAGCAGTACTTC; CDR3: CASNLAGVYEQYF
size: -; V: TRBV5-1; J: TRBJ1-1; D: TRBD1; length: 18; DNA: TGCGCCAGCAGCTTGAACCCCCCGGGACAGACCATGAACACTGAAGCTTTCTTT; CDR3: CASSLNPPGQTMNTEAFF
size: -; V: TRBV9; J: TRBJ1-2; D: -; length: 13; DNA: TGTGCCAGCAGCGTAGGGCAGGGTGTAGGCTACACCTTC; CDR3: CASSVGQGVGYTF
size: -; V: TRBV7-8; J: TRBJ2-5; D: -; length: 15; DNA: TGTGCCAGCAGCCAACTTACCGGGGGTCAAGAGACCCAGTACTTC; CDR3: CASSQLTGGQETQYF
size: -; V: TRBV28; J: TRBJ2-3; D: TRBD2; length: 16; DNA: TGTGCCAGCAGTCAACTAGCGGGAGGGGCGGGAGATACGCAGTATTTT; CDR3: CASSQLAGGAGDTQYF
size: once; V: TRBV9; J: TRBJ2-5; D: -; length: 17; DNA: TGTGCCAGCAGCGTAGGTACCTCCCGGGGAGCGGGCGAGACCCAGTACTTC; CDR3: CASSVGTSRGAGETQYF
size: -; V: TRBV5-1; J: TRBJ2-5; D: TRBD2; length: 17; DNA: TGCGCCAGCAGCTTGGATGCGGGGGGCCACTCCTCAGAGACCCAGTACTTC; CDR3: CASSLDAGGHSSETQYF
size: -; V: TRBV21-1; J: TRBJ2-5; D: -; length: 17; DNA: TGTGCCAGCAGCAAACGCAGGGGATCGCTGCGCCAAGAGACCCAGTACTTC; CDR3: CASSKRRGSLRQETQYF
size: -; V: TRBV4-1; J: TRBJ1-2; D: TRBD1; length: 15; DNA: TGCGCCAGCAGCGGGAGGACAGGACGAAGATATGGCTACACCTTC; CDR3: CASSGRTGRRYGYTF
size: -; V: TRBV7-2; J: TRBJ2-2; D: -; length: 15; DNA: TGTGCCAGCAGCTTACGGTTAGATGGGCAGGGGGAGCTGTTTTTT; CDR3: CASSLRLDGQGELFF
size: -; V: TRBV9; J: TRBJ2-1; D: TRBD1; length: 16; DNA: TGTGCCAGCAGCTCTCAAGGACAGGGGTCCTACAATGAGCAGTTCTTC; CDR3: CASSSQGQGSYNEQFF
size: -; V: TRBV7-2; J: TRBJ1-6; D: -; length: 16; DNA: TGTGCCAGCAGCTTTACAGGGAGCTCCTATAATTCACCCCTCCACTTT; CDR3: CASSFTGSSYNSPLHF